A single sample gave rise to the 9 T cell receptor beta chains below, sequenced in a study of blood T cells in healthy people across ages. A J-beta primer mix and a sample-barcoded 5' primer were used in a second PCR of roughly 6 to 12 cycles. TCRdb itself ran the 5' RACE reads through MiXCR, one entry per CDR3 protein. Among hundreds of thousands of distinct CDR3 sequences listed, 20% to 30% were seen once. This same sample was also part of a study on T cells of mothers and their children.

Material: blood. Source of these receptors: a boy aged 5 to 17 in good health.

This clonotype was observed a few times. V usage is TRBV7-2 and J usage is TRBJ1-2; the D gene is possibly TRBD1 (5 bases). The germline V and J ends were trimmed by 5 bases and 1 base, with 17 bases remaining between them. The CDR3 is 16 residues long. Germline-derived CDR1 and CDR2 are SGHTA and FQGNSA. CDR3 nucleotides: TGTGCCAGCAGCCGTGGCGGGGGACTCCTTAACTATGGCTACACCTTC. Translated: CASSRGGGLLNYGYTF.

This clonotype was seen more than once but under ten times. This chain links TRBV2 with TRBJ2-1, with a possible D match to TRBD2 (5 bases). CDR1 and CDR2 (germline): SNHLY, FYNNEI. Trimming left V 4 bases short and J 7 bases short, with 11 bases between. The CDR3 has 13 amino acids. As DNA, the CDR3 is TGTGCCAGCAGTGCACCTAGACTAAATGAGCAGTTCTTC. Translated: CASSAPRLNEQFF.

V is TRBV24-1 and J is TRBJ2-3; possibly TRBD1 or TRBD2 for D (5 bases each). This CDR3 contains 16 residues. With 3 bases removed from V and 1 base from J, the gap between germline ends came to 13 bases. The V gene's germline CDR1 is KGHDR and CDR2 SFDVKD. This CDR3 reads CATSDPRGDGTDTQYF. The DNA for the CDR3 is TGTGCCACCAGTGATCCCCGGGGCGACGGCACAGATACGCAGTATTTT.

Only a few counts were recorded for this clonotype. The CDR3, as DNA: TGTGCCAGCAGCTGGACAGGGGAGCACGAGCAGTACTTC. This codes for CASSWTGEHEQYF. The chain links TRBV7-3 to TRBJ2-7; TRBD1 agrees at 9 bases. The V segment lost 4 bases and the J segment 5 bases; nucleotides outside the gene matches: 3. CDR1 and CDR2 from the germline V gene are SGHTA and FQGTGA. This CDR3 region has 13 residues.

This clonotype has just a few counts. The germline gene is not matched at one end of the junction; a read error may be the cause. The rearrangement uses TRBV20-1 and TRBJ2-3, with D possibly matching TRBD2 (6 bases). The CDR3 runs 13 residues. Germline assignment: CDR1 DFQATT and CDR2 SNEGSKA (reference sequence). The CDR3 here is CSAREVGTVTQYF. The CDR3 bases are TGCAGTGCTAGGGAGGTGGGGACTGTAACGCAGTACTTT.

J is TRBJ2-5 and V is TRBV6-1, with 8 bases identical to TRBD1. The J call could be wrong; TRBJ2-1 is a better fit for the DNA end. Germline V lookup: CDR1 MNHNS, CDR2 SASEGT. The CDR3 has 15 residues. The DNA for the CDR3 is TGTGCCAGCAGTGAATACAGGGGGAACTTCAATGAGCAGTTCTTC. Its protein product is CASSEYRGNFNEQFF.

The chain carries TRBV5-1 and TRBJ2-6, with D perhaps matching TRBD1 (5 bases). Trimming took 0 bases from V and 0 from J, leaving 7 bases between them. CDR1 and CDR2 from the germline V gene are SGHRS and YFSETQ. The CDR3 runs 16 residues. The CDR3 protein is CASSLDRFSGANVLTF. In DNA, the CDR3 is TGCGCCAGCAGCTTGGACAGGTTCTCTGGGGCCAACGTCCTGACTTTC.

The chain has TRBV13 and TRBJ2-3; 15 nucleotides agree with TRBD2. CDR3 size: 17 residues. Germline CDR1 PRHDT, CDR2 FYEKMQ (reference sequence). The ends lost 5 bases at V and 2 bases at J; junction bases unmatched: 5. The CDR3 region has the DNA TGTGCCAGCAGCCCCCGGACTAGCGGGGGGGCCACAGATACGCAGTATTTT. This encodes CASSPRTSGGATDTQYF.

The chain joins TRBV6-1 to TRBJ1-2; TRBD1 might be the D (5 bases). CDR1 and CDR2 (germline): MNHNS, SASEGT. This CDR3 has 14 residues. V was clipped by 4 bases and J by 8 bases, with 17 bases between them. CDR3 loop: CASSVGRTIGGYTF. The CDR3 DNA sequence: TGTGCCAGCAGTGTGGGACGGACGATCGGGGGCTACACCTTC.